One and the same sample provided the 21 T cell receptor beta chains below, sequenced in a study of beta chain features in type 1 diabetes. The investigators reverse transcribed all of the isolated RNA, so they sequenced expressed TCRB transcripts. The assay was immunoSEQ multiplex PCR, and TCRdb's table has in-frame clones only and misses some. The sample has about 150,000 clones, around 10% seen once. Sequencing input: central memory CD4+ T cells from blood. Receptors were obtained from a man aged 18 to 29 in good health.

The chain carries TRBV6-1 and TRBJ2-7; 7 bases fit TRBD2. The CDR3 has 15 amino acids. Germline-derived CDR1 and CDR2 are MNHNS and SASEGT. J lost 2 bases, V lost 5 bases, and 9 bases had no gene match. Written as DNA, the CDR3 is TGTGCCAGCAGTCTCCAGACACGGGGGGCCTACGAGCAGTACTTC. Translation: CASSLQTRGAYEQYF.

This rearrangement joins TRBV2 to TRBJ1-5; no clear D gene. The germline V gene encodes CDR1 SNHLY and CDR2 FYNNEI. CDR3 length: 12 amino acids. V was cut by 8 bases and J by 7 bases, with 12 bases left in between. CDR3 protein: CASGPLGQPQHF. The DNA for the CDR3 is TGTGCCAGCGGCCCACTGGGCCAGCCCCAGCATTTT. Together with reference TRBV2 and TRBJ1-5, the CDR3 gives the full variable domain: EPEVTQTPSHQVTQMGQEVILRCVPISNHLYFYWYRQILGQKVEFLVSFYNNEISEKSEIFDDQFSVERPDGSNFTLKIRSTKLEDSAMYFCASGPLGQPQHFGDGTRLSIL.

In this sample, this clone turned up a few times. The CDR3 is CASSPQEDTQYF. DNA for the CDR3: TGTGCCAGCTCACCCCAGGAAGATACGCAGTATTTT. J is TRBJ2-3 and V is TRBV18; D is ambiguous. The V and J ends lost 3 bases and 5 bases respectively, with 6 bases between them. Germline CDR1 reads KGHSH; CDR2 reads LQKENI. This CDR3 contains 12 residues.

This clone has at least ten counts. CDR3 nucleotides: TGTGCCTCTATGGGCGGAGGCTACACCTTC. Amino acid sequence: CASMGGGYTF. The J gene is TRBJ1-2, the V gene TRBV30; unclear D gene. V shed 7 bases and J shed 8 bases, with 11 bases lying between them. The CDR3 is 10 amino acids. CDR1 and CDR2 (germline): GTSNPN, SVGIG (reference sequence).

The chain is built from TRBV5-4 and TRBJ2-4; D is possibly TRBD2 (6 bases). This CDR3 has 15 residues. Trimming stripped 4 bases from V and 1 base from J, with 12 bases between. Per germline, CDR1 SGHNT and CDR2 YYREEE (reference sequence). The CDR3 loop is CASSPGGEAKNIQYF. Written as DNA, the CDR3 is TGTGCCAGCAGCCCCGGAGGGGAGGCCAAAAACATTCAGTACTTC.

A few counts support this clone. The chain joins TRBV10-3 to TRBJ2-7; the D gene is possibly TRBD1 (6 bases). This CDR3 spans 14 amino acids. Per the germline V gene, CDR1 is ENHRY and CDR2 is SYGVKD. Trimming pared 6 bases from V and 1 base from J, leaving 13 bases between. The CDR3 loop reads CAIRRQENSYEQYF. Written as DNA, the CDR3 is TGTGCCATCAGGCGACAGGAAAATTCCTACGAGCAGTACTTC.

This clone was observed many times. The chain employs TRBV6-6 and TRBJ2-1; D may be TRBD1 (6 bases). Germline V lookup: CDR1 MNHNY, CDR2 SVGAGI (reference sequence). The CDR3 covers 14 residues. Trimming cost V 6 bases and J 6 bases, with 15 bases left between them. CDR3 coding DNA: TGTGCCAGCAGCGGCAGCGCCAGGGGCAATGAGCAGTTCTTC. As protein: CASSGSARGNEQFF.

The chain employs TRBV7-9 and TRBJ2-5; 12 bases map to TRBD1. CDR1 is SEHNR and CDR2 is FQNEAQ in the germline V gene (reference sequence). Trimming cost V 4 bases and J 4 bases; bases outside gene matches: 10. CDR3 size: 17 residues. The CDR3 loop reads CASSSYRDRGRLETQYF. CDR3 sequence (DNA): TGTGCCAGCAGCTCCTACCGGGACAGGGGGCGCTTAGAGACCCAGTACTTC. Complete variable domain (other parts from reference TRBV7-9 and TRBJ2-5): DTGVSQNPRHKITKRGQNVTFRCDPISEHNRLYWYRQTLGQGPEFLTYFQNEAQLEKSRLLSDRFSAERPKGSFSTLEIQRTEQGDSAMYLCASSSYRDRGRLETQYFGPGTRLLVL.

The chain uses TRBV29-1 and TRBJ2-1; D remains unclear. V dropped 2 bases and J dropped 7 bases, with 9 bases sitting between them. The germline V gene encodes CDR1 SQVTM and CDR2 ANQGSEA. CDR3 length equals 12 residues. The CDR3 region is CSVELQLNEQFF. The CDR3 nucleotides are TGCAGCGTTGAACTCCAGCTGAATGAGCAGTTCTTC.

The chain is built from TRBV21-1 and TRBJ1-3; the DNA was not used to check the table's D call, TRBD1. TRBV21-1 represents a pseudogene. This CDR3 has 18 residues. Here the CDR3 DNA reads TGTGCCAGCAGCAAATCGCTGGGGACAGAGAGCTCTGGAAACACCATATATTTT. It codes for CASSKSLGTESSGNTIYF.

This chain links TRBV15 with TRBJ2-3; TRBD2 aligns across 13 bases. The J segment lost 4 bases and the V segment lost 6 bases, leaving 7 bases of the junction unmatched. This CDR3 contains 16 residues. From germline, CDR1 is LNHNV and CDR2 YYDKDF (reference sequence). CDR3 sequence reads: CATRPWTSGSSDTQYF. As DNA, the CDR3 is TGTGCCACCAGACCCTGGACTAGCGGGAGCTCAGATACGCAGTATTTT.

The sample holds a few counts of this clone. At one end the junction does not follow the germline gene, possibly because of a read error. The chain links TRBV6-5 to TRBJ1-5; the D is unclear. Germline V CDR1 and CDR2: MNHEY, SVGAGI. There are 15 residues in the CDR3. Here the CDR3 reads CACSPTWSSNQPQHF. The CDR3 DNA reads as TGTGCCTGCAGTCCGACCTGGAGTAGCAATCAGCCCCAGCATTTT.

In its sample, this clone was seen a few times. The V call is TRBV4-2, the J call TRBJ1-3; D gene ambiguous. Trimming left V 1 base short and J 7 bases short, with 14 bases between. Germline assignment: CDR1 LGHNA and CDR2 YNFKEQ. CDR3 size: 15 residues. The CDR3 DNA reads TGTGCCAGCAGCCAAGTACTCCCATCGGGTAACACCATATATTTT. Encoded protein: CASSQVLPSGNTIYF.

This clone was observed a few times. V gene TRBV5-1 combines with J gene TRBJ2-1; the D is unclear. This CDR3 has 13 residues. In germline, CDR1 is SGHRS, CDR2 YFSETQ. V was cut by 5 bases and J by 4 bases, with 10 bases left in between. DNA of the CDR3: TGCGCCAGCAGGCCGGACGTATACAATGAGCAGTTCTTC. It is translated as CASRPDVYNEQFF.

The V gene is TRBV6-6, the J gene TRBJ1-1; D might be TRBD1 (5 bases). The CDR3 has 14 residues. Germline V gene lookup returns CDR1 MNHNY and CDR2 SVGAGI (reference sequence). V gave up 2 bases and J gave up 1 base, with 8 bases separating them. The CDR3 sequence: CASSYRGENTEAFF. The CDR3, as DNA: TGTGCCAGCAGTTACAGGGGAGAGAACACTGAAGCTTTCTTT.

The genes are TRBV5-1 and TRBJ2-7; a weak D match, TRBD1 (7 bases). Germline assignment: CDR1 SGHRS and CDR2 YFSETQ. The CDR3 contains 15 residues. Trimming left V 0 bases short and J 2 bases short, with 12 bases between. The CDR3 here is CASSLGGTAAYEQYF. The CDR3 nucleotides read TGCGCCAGCAGCTTGGGCGGGACAGCTGCCTACGAGCAGTACTTC.

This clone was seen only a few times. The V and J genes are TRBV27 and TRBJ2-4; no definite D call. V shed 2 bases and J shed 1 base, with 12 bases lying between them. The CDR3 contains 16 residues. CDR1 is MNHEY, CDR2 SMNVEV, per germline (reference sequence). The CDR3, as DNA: TGTGCCAGCAGTTTACTGGCAGGCATGGCCAAAAACATTCAGTACTTC. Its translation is CASSLLAGMAKNIQYF.

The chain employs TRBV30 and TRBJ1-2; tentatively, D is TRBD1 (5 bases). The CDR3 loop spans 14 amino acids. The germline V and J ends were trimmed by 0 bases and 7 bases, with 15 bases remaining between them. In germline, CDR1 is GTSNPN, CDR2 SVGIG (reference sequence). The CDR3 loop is CAWSVQAETFGYTF. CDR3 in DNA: TGTGCCTGGAGTGTACAGGCAGAGACGTTTGGCTACACCTTC.

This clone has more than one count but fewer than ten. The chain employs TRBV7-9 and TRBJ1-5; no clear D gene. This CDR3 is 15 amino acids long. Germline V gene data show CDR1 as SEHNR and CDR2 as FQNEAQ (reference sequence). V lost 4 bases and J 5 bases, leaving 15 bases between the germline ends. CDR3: CASSSRTDGDQPQHF. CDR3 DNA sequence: TGTGCCAGCAGCTCTCGTACGGACGGAGATCAGCCCCAGCATTTT.

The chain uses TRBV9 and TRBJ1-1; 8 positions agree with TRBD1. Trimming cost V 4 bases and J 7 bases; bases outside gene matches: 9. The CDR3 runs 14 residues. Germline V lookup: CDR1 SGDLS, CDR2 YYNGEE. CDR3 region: CASSKSHRGGEAFF. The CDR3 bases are TGTGCCAGCAGCAAAAGTCACAGGGGGGGTGAAGCTTTCTTT.

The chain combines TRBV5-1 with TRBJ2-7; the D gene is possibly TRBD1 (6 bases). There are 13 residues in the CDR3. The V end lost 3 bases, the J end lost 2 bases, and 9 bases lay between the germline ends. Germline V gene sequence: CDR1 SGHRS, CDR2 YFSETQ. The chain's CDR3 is CASSYPGAYEQYF. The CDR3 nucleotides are TGCGCCAGCAGCTACCCAGGGGCCTACGAGCAGTACTTC. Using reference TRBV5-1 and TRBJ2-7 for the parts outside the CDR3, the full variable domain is KAGVTQTPRYLIKTRGQQVTLSCSPISGHRSVSWYQQTPGQGLQFLFEYFSETQRNKGNFPGRFSGRQFSNSRSEMNVSTLELGDSALYLCASSYPGAYEQYFGPGTRLTVT.